Listed below are T cell receptor beta chains from one sample, sequenced in a study of T cell responses to AZD1222 COVID-19 vaccine. Libraries were prepared by immunoSEQ multiplex PCR; TCRdb keeps only in-frame clonotypes and omits some of them. The repertoire holds fewer than 200,000 clones, with 75% to 90% as singletons. Here the sequenced sample was peripheral blood, taken 28 days after the second dose of the MenACWY control vaccine. The receptors here all came from an adult who received the MenACWY meningococcal vaccine as a control. Each CDR3 is given with its conserved first and last residue. The D gene is left open where the match is weak. Clone size is stated in some rows and not others, as once, few, many or a class when expanded.

len	v_gene	d_gene	abundance	j_gene	CDR3aa	CDR3nt
14	TRBV7-2	NA	NA	TRBJ1-1	CASSLSRGHTEAFF	TGTGCCAGCAGCTTGTCCAGGGGTCACACTGAAGCTTTCTTT
16	TRBV11-2	TRBD1	NA	TRBJ2-7	CASSWNRDRAFYEQYF	TGTGCCAGCAGCTGGAACCGGGACAGGGCGTTCTACGAGCAGTACTTC
14	TRBV21-1	NA	once	TRBJ2-7	CASSKTLDKCEQYF	TGTGCCAGCAGCAAAACCCTAGATAAATGCGAGCAGTACTTC
15	TRBV7-9	NA	NA	TRBJ1-2	CASSSASYRTGGYTF	TGTGCCAGCAGCTCCGCCTCTTACAGAACGGGGGGCTACACCTTC
15	TRBV28	TRBD1	NA	TRBJ1-6	CASSFPGQGGSPLHF	TGTGCCAGCAGCTTTCCGGGACAGGGAGGTTCACCCCTCCACTTT
13	TRBV18	NA	once	TRBJ2-7	CASSPRSLYEQYF	TGTGCCAGCTCACCACGGAGCCTCTACGAGCAGTACTTC
13	TRBV11-2	NA	NA	TRBJ1-2	CASCLSGIDSYTF	TGTGCCAGCTGCCTCTCGGGGATCGATAGCTACACCTTC
11	TRBV20-1	NA	NA	TRBJ1-2	CSGGSNYGYTF	TGCAGTGGGGGGAGTAACTATGGCTACACCTTC
15	TRBV11-2	NA	NA	TRBJ1-3	CASSPQGSSGNTIYF	TGTGCCAGCAGCCCACAGGGAAGCTCTGGAAACACCATATATTTT
16	TRBV30	TRBD1	NA	TRBJ1-1	CAWSGVGGNMNTEAFF	TGTGCCTGGAGTGGGGTAGGGGGCAACATGAACACTGAAGCTTTCTTT
15	TRBV5-1	TRBD2	NA	TRBJ2-3	CASSFRGRETDTQYF	TGCGCCAGCAGCTTTCGTGGGAGGGAAACCGATACGCAGTATTTT
13	TRBV19	NA	NA	TRBJ1-2	CASSIAANYGYTF	TGTGCCAGTAGTATTGCAGCTAACTATGGCTACACCTTC